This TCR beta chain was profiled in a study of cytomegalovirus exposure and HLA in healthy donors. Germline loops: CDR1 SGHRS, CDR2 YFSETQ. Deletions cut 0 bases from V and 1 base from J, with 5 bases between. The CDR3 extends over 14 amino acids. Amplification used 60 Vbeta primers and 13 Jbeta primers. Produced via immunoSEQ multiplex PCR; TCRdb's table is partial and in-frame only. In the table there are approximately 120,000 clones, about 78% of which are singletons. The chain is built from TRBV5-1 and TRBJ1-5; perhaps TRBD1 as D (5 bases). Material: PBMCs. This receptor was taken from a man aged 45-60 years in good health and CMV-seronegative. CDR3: CASSLGQSNQPQHF. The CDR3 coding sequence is TGCGCCAGCAGCTTGGGACAGAGCAATCAGCCCCAGCATTTT.